Sequencing of this T cell receptor beta chain was carried out in a study of post-analysis software for immune sequencing data. Whole-study findings and limits: Roughly 5 TRBV segments (TRBV5-6, TRBV5-1 and TRBV20-1 among them) occurred more frequently in patients than in controls.

In regard to this clonotype: Antigen unknown.

The length of the CDR3 is 14 residues. V lost 5 bases and J lost 8, with 18 bases in between. Carried by the TCR beta cDNA libraries were unique molecular identifiers. TCRdb reprocessed the PCR reads with MiXCR, giving one entry per CDR3 protein. The sample carries 750,000 to 950,000 distinct CDR3 sequences, roughly 50% recorded once. The sequence came from a girl aged 10-17 years with multiple sclerosis. The chain links TRBV12-3 or TRBV12-4 to TRBJ1-2; no clear D. The sequencing input was blood. The CDR3 sequence is CASSRDRALEGYTF. CDR3 nucleotides: TGTGCCAGCAGTCGAGACCGGGCTTTAGAGGGCTACACCTTC.